Listed here are 28 T cell receptor beta chains from one sample, sequenced in a study of CD8+CD57+ T cells in acquired aplastic anemia. TCR beta VDJ combinations and CDR3 sequences were profiled from genomic DNA. One entry per CDR3 protein, called by TCRdb with MiXCR from the reads. The table includes hundreds of thousands of distinct CDR3 sequences, 65% to 80% detected once. Specimen: sorted CD4+, CD8+, or CD8+CD57+ T cells (not recorded which) from PBMCs. These receptors were collected from a human donor in good health, serving as a control.

The sample holds a few counts of this clonotype. A read error may explain this, as a much larger clone is one base away. The chain is built from TRBV7-8 and TRBJ1-6; no clear D gene. The CDR3 contains 13 residues. Trimming took off 5 bases at V and 9 bases at J, with 11 bases between the two ends. Germline CDR1 is SGHVS and CDR2 is FQNEAQ. CDR3 in DNA: TGTGCCAGCAGCGTCCGAGGGTTTTCACCCCTCCACTTT. Encoded protein: CASSVRGFSPLHF.

The chain recombines TRBV7-2 with TRBJ2-6, with D possibly being TRBD2 (6 bases). Germline V CDR1 and CDR2: SGHTA, FQGNSA. V lost 5 bases, J lost 18 bases, and 26 bases lay in between. The CDR3 runs 15 residues. CDR3 in amino acids: CASSPGDPGANGPTF. DNA for the CDR3: TGTGCCAGCAGCCCGGGGGACCCCGGGGCCAACGGTCCGACTTTC. Combining the CDR3 with reference TRBV7-2 and TRBJ2-6 gives the whole variable domain GAGVSQSPSNKVTEKGKDVELRCDPISGHTALYWYRQSLGQGLEFLIYFQGNSAPDKSGLPSDRFSAERTGGSVSTLTIQRTQQEDSAVYLCASSPGDPGANGPTFGAGSRLTVL.

A remark on this clonotype: This is likely a read error, given that the CDR3 carries no conserved phenylalanine or tryptophan at its end. No DNA is shown, since the ends of the CDR3 on it are uncertain; the CDR3 is the one TCRdb lists. The chain carries TRBV2 and TRBJ2-5; whether TRBD1, the table's D call, matches the DNA was not checked. Germline V gene lookup returns CDR1 SNHLY and CDR2 FYNNEI. A total of 15 residues make up the CDR3, ends included. CDR3 protein: CASSLDRPYEEYYWP.

This clonotype was picked up many times. The V and J genes are TRBV6-1 and TRBJ1-5; D is possibly TRBD1 (6 bases). The CDR3 runs to 16 residues. V was shortened by 6 bases and J by 2 bases, with 17 bases between the two germline ends. Germline CDR1 reads MNHNS; CDR2 reads SASEGT. CDR3 residues: CASRGEGGAGNQPQHF. The CDR3 DNA is TGTGCCAGCAGGGGGGAGGGGGGCGCGGGCAATCAGCCCCAGCATTTT.

This clonotype was seen at least ten times. J is TRBJ2-1 and V is TRBV7-8, with no clear D. V lost 5 bases, J lost 0 bases, and 11 bases lay in between. There are 15 residues in the CDR3. Germline CDR1 and CDR2: SGHVS and FQNEAQ. CDR3: CASSPRWSSYNEQFF. CDR3 DNA: TGTGCCAGCAGCCCGCGGTGGAGCTCCTACAATGAGCAGTTCTTC.

In its sample, this clonotype was seen many times. V gene TRBV6-5 combines with J gene TRBJ1-1; D not certain. Trimming shortened V by 6 bases and J by 7 bases, and 15 bases separated the two germline ends. The germline gives CDR1 MNHEY, CDR2 SVGAGI. The CDR3 spans 13 residues. CDR3 region: CASSQLDVGEAFF. The CDR3 bases are TGTGCCAGCAGCCAACTGGACGTCGGTGAAGCTTTCTTT.

In its sample, this clonotype was seen once. A junction end diverges from the germline sequence, so it may reflect a read error. The V and J genes are TRBV7-2 and TRBJ1-2; D gene unclear. CDR3 length equals 13 residues. Germline V gene data show CDR1 as SGHTA and CDR2 as FQGNSA. CDR3 DNA sequence: TGTGCCAGCAGCTCGGGGATACACAGTGGCTACCCCTTC. It encodes CASSSGIHSGYPF. Using reference TRBV7-2 and TRBJ1-2 for the parts outside the CDR3, the full variable domain is GAGVSQSPSNKVTEKGKDVELRCDPISGHTALYWYRQSLGQGLEFLIYFQGNSAPDKSGLPSDRFSAERTGGSVSTLTIQRTQQEDSAVYLCASSSGIHSGYPFGSGTRLTVV.

This clonotype was observed many times. CDR3 in DNA: TGTGCCAGCAGCCAAGTAGGCAGGCAGCCCCAGCATTTT. It is translated as CASSQVGRQPQHF. The rearrangement links TRBV3-1 to TRBJ1-5, with unresolved D. The CDR3 covers 13 residues. V dropped 1 base and J dropped 7 bases, with 8 bases sitting between them. Germline CDR1 is LGHDT and CDR2 is YNNKEL (reference sequence).

This clonotype was recorded many times. The genes are TRBV30 and TRBJ1-1, with D uncertain. The germline V gene has CDR1 GTSNPN and CDR2 SVGIG (reference sequence). V was trimmed by 5 bases and J by 5 bases, leaving 12 bases between them. The CDR3 spans 12 residues. The CDR3 coding sequence is TGTGCCTGGGGTATACTTTGGACTGAAGCTTTCTTT. Translation: CAWGILWTEAFF.

This clonotype occurred many times. The rearrangement joins TRBV9 to TRBJ1-4; the D gene is possibly TRBD1 (5 bases). CDR3 size: 14 residues. Germline V gives CDR1 SGDLS, CDR2 YYNGEE. V lost 4 bases and J lost 7, with 14 bases in between. In DNA form, the CDR3 reads TGTGCCAGCAGCTTATCGGTAGGGGCTGAAAAACTGTTTTTT. It specifies CASSLSVGAEKLFF.

As for this clonotype: The junction departs from the called germline gene at one end, perhaps through a read error. V usage is TRBV7-7 and J usage is TRBJ1-6, with TRBD1 matching 9 bases. The CDR3 is made up of 14 amino acids. Germline V gene lookup returns CDR1 SSHAT and CDR2 FNYEAQ (reference sequence). The CDR3 protein is CASSLDRGDSPLHF. In nucleotides, the CDR3 is TGTGCTAGCAGCCTGGACAGGGGAGATTCACCCCTCCACTTT.

CDR3 sequence: CASSSASRLQEQYF. The CDR3 coding sequence is TGTGCCAGCAGCTCCGCCTCACGCCTTCAGGAGCAGTACTTC. This chain uses TRBV5-6 with TRBJ2-7; D gene ambiguous. Germline V CDR1 and CDR2: SGHDT, YYEEEE. V shed 3 bases and J shed 7 bases, with 17 bases lying between them. The CDR3 spans 14 residues.

The V and J genes are TRBV9 and TRBJ2-3; D uncertain. Germline V CDR1 and CDR2: SGDLS, YYNGEE. V was shortened by 3 bases and J by 6 bases, with 14 bases between the two germline ends. This CDR3 is built from 14 residues. This CDR3 is CASSAATDGDTQYF. CDR3 in DNA: TGTGCCAGCAGCGCCGCTACGGATGGCGATACGCAGTATTTT.

Worth noting for this clonotype: Without the conserved terminal phenylalanine or tryptophan, this CDR3 likely stems from a read error. J is TRBJ2-7 and V is TRBV7-2; D not resolved. The CDR3 is 13 amino acids. Germline lookup yields CDR1 SGHTA and CDR2 FQGNSA. Trimming cost V 3 bases and J 6 bases, with 12 bases left between them. CDR3 nucleotide sequence: TGTGCCAGCAGCTTGGCCCAGAACTTCGAGCAGTACTCC. Its translation: CASSLAQNFEQYS.

About this clonotype: The junction shows a germline mismatch at one end, possibly a read error. V gene TRBV29-1 combines with J gene TRBJ2-3, with no clear D. In germline, CDR1 is SQVTM, CDR2 ANQGSEA. The CDR3 runs 13 residues. The CDR3 DNA is TGCAGCGTCCAAGGCTTTCCCACAGATGCGCAGTATTTT. Encoded protein: CSVQGFPTDAQYF.

There are a few counts of this clonotype. The gene calls are TRBV7-6 and TRBJ2-7; D not certain. Trimming took off 1 base at V and 1 base at J, with 8 bases between the two ends. This CDR3 comprises 14 residues. In germline, CDR1 is SGHVS, CDR2 FNYEAQ. The CDR3 here is CASSLGSGSYEQYF. In DNA, the CDR3 is TGTGCCAGCAGCTTAGGGTCTGGGTCCTACGAGCAGTACTTC.

In regard to this clonotype: Sequence at one end of the junction differs from germline and may be a read error. The chain couples TRBV19 to TRBJ2-6, with a possible D match to TRBD1 (5 bases). Per germline, CDR1 LNHDA and CDR2 SQIVND (reference sequence). The CDR3 spans 15 residues. The CDR3 bases are TGTGCCAGTAGTATCGGCGGCTGTGGGGCCAACGTCCTGTCCTTC. This gives the protein CASSIGGCGANVLSF.

This chain joins TRBV7-2 and TRBJ1-2; TRBD1 is a possible D gene (6 bases). The CDR3 is made up of 12 amino acids. Trimming removed 8 bases from V and 4 bases from J, with 11 bases in between. Germline CDR1 and CDR2: SGHTA and FQGNSA. CDR3 bases: TGTGCCAGCCGCAGGGGTGGCTATGGCTACACCTTC. Residues: CASRRGGYGYTF.

The CDR3 DNA sequence: TGTGCCAGCAGCCAGCGACTAACGGGGGCCTGGTATCACTACACCTTC. The encoded protein is CASSQRLTGAWYHYTF. The chain links TRBV7-2 to TRBJ1-2; tentatively, D is TRBD1 (6 bases). V was cut by 5 bases and J by 10 bases, with 26 bases left in between. The CDR3 is made up of 16 amino acids. Germline V lookup: CDR1 SGHTA, CDR2 FQGNSA.

The chain employs TRBV2 and TRBJ2-7, with D tentatively TRBD2 (6 bases). V dropped 5 bases and J dropped 5 bases, with 16 bases sitting between them. Germline V CDR1 and CDR2: SNHLY, FYNNEI. The CDR3 sequence is 14 residues long. For the CDR3, the DNA is TGTGCCAGCAGTACAGACACCCCGGGAGACGAGCAGTACTTC. This gives the protein CASSTDTPGDEQYF. Full variable domain (outside the CDR3, taken from reference TRBV2 and TRBJ2-7): EPEVTQTPSHQVTQMGQEVILRCVPISNHLYFYWYRQILGQKVEFLVSFYNNEISEKSEIFDDQFSVERPDGSNFTLKIRSTKLEDSAMYFCASSTDTPGDEQYFGPGTRLTVT.

This chain joins TRBV12-3 or TRBV12-4 and TRBJ2-7; the D gene is possibly TRBD2 (6 bases). The CDR3 totals 13 residues. V was shortened by 5 bases and J by 5 bases, with 13 bases between the two germline ends. CDR3 coding DNA: TGTGCCAGCAGTCGGACGGGGGTCCACGAGCAGTACGTC. Translation: CASSRTGVHEQYV.

This chain joins TRBV7-7 and TRBJ2-5; either TRBD1 or TRBD2 may fit D (7 bases each). This CDR3 is built from 14 residues. Germline CDR1 is SSHAT and CDR2 is FNYEAQ (reference sequence). Trimming took 3 bases from V and 11 from J, leaving 19 bases between them. The CDR3: CASSFAGGGGKQYF. CDR3 coding DNA: TGTGCCAGCAGCTTTGCAGGGGGGGGAGGGAAGCAGTACTTC.

The chain employs TRBV29-1 and TRBJ2-5; the match to TRBD2 covers 14 bases. Per germline, CDR1 SQVTM and CDR2 ANQGSEA. The CDR3 covers 14 residues. Unmatched junction bases numbered 3, after V lost 7 bases and J lost 2 bases. CDR3 sequence: CSEGTSGGQETQYF. In nucleotides, the CDR3 is TGCAGCGAAGGGACTAGCGGGGGTCAAGAGACCCAGTACTTC.

On this clonotype itself: The final CDR3 position lacks the conserved phenylalanine or tryptophan, pointing to a likely read error. The gene calls are TRBV11-2 and TRBJ2-2; TRBD2 might be the D (6 bases). In germline, CDR1 is SGHAT, CDR2 FQNNGV. The CDR3 covers 16 residues. The CDR3 DNA sequence: TGTGCCTGCAGCCCGAGCGGAGGGTCGAACACCGGGGAGCTGTTTCTT. Its translation: CACSPSGGSNTGELFL.

On this clonotype: The junction shows a germline mismatch at one end, possibly a read error. CDR3 bases: TGTGCCAGCAGTTACACCCTCCCGGGGGGCTCCTACAATGAGCAGTTCTTC. It is translated as CASSYTLPGGSYNEQFF. The chain joins TRBV24-1 to TRBJ2-1; 7 nucleotides line up with TRBD2. The CDR3 consists of 17 residues. Looked up from germline, CDR1 is KGHDR and CDR2 is SFDVKD.

This clonotype has a count of ten or more. A much larger clonotype is one base distant, so this may be a read error. The rearrangement joins TRBV20-1 to TRBJ2-5; the D gene could be TRBD1 or TRBD2 (5 bases each). CDR3 length: 13 amino acids. Germline values: CDR1 DFQATT, CDR2 SNEGSKA (reference sequence). The CDR3, as DNA: TGCAGTGCTGCTCCCGACCTAGGGGAGACCCGGTACTTC. Translation gives CSAAPDLGETRYF.

The chain recombines TRBV7-3 with TRBJ2-5, with TRBD1 matching over 11 bases. Germline CDR1 SGHTA, CDR2 FQGTGA. The length of the CDR3 is 14 residues. Trimming cost V 5 bases and J 10 bases; bases outside gene matches: 9. The CDR3 region is CASSRGDRGANQYF. The CDR3 DNA follows: TGTGCCAGCAGCCGTGGGGACAGGGGGGCGAACCAGTACTTC.

Of note for this clonotype: The junction differs from germline at one of its ends, possibly a read error. DNA of the CDR3: TGCGCCAGCAGCTTGGATTTCATGCGGGGCCAAGTGACCCAGTACTTC. This translates into CASSLDFMRGQVTQYF. This chain uses TRBV7-9 with TRBJ2-5; maybe TRBD2 (6 bases). CDR3 size: 16 residues. Germline lookup yields CDR1 SEHNR and CDR2 FQNEAQ (reference sequence).